This T cell receptor (beta chain) came from a study of blood T cell repertoires in COVID-19. Overall study context: Material from acute and convalescent COVID-19 was sourced from the United States, Italy and Spain. Sources were T cells, B-cell-depleted T cells, or PBMCs; the material itself was cDNA or gDNA.

In the study's own analysis: Quantification of nucleated cells was approximated via reference gene primer amplification. Some clones are missing from TCRdb's copy, which holds only in-frame ones; the method was immunoSEQ multiplex PCR. V and J calls and clone size follow that table, whereas D and trimming were derived from the DNA. In the table there are roughly 76,000 clones, around 82% of which are singletons. Source material: peripheral blood. This clonotype was obtained from a human donor in a cohort sampled during active COVID-19.

CDR3 region: CASSPARRGQQETQYF. In DNA form, the CDR3 reads TGTGCCAGCTCACCCGCGAGACGAGGGCAACAAGAGACCCAGTACTTC. V usage is TRBV18 and J usage is TRBJ2-5, with D tentatively TRBD2 (5 bases). This CDR3 contains 16 residues. V lost 3 bases to trimming and J lost 2 bases, with 16 bases between them. Germline V gene sequence: CDR1 KGHSH, CDR2 LQKENI.